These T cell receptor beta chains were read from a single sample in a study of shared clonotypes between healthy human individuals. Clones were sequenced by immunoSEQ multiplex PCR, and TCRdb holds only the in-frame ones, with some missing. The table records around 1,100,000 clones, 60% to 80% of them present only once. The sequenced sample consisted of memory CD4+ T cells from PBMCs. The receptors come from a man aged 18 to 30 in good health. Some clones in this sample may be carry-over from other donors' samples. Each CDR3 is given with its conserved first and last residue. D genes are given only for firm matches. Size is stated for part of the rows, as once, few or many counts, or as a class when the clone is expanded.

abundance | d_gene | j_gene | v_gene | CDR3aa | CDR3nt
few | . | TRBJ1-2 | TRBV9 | CASSQIGGNSNYGYTF | TGTGCCAGCAGCCAGATCGGGGGGAATTCTAACTATGGCTACACCTTC
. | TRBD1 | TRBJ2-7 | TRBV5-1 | CASTRGTGNGESYEQYF | TGCGCCAGCACAAGGGGGACAGGAAACGGGGAATCCTACGAGCAGTACTTC
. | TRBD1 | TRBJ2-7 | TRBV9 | CASSRTGAYEQYF | TGTGCCAGCAGCAGGACAGGGGCCTACGAGCAGTACTTC
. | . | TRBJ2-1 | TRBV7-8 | CASTPAYNEQFF | TGTGCCAGCACCCCAGCGTACAATGAGCAGTTCTTC
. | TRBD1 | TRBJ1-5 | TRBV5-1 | CASSFAGGDQPQHF | TGCGCCAGCAGCTTCGCAGGGGGTGATCAGCCCCAGCATTTT
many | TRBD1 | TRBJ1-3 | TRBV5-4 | CASSWGGTGPIYSGNTIYF | TGTGCCAGCAGCTGGGGGGGGACAGGGCCCATCTACTCTGGAAACACCATATATTTT
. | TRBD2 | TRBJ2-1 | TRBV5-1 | CASSLAPLAGVRGEQFF | TGCGCCAGCAGCTTGGCCCCTCTAGCGGGAGTTAGGGGTGAGCAGTTCTTC
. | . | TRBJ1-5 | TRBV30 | CALTGAGSNQPQHF | TGTGCCTTGACTGGGGCGGGTAGCAATCAGCCCCAGCATTTT
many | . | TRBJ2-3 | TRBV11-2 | CASSSKPSLTDTQYF | TGTGCCAGCAGCTCGAAGCCTAGTCTCACAGATACGCAGTATTTT
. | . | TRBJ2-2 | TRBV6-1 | CASSEAWWAGELFF | TGTGCCAGCAGTGAAGCTTGGTGGGCCGGGGAGCTGTTTTTT
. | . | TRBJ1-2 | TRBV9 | CASKGGYGYTF | TGTGCCAGCAAAGGGGGCTATGGCTACACCTTC
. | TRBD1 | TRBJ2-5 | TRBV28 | CASSPVPGQKETQYF | TGTGCCAGCAGCCCCGTGCCGGGACAGAAAGAGACCCAGTACTTC
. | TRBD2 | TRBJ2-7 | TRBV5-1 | CASSLVAGVVYEQYF | TGCGCCAGCAGCTTGGTAGCGGGAGTGGTCTACGAGCAGTACTTC
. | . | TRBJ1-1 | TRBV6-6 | CASSSDTGTEAFF | TGTGCCAGCAGCTCGGACACAGGCACTGAAGCTTTCTTT
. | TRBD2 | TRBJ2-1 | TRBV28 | CASSFVLVSGSFDEQFF | TGTGCCAGCAGTTTCGTATTGGTAAGCGGGAGTTTCGATGAGCAGTTCTTC
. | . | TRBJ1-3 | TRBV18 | CASSPQGLGNTIYF | TGTGCCAGCTCACCACAGGGACTAGGAAACACCATATATTTT
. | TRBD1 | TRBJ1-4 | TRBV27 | CASNKGQSTNEKLFF | TGTGCCAGCAATAAGGGACAGTCAACTAATGAAAAACTGTTTTTT
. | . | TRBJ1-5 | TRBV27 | CASSFGLNQPQHF | TGTGCCAGCAGTTTTGGACTCAATCAGCCCCAGCATTTT
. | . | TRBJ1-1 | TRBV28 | CASSLPTSMNTEAFF | TGTGCCAGCAGTTTACCGACGTCCATGAACACTGAAGCTTTCTTT
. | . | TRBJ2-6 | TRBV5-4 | CASSLTVPGANVLTF | TGTGCCAGCAGCCTGACAGTTCCTGGGGCCAACGTCCTGACTTTC
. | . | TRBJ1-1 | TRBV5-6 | CASRRTPTTEAFF | TGTGCCAGCCGGCGGACCCCGACCACTGAAGCTTTCTTT
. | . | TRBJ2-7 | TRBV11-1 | CASSLEQGAFYEQYF | TGTGCCAGCAGCCTGGAGCAGGGAGCTTTCTACGAGCAGTACTTC
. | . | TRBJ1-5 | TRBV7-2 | CASSLVGSHQPQHF | TGTGCCAGCAGCTTAGTAGGCAGTCATCAGCCCCAGCATTTT
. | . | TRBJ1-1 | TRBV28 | CASSSPPGQRAFF | TGTGCCAGCAGTTCTCCTCCTGGTCAAAGGGCTTTCTTT
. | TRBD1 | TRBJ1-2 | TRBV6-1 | CASSEASEGAKLNGYTF | TGTGCCAGCAGTGAAGCTTCGGAGGGGGCCAAACTAAATGGCTACACCTTC
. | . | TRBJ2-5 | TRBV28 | CASSSAQGGFETQYF | TGTGCCAGCAGTTCCGCCCAGGGAGGTTTCGAGACCCAGTACTTC